The next 27 T cell receptor beta chains were all read from a single sample in a study of T-cell reconstitution after alpha-beta-depleted transplantation in children. The authors prepared the TCRbeta library with unique molecular identifiers. MiXCR was run by TCRdb on the PCR reads, yielding one entry per CDR3 protein. The data contain about 500,000 distinct CDR3 sequences, around a third of them singletons. The sample was PBMCs from the stem cell graft donor, taken from the stem cell graft. These receptors all stem from a human donor who donated a stem cell graft to a child with aplastic anemia.

The rearrangement links TRBV29-1 to TRBJ2-7, with D unclear. This CDR3 contains 11 residues. Germline CDR1 reads SQVTM; CDR2 reads ANQGSEA. Trimming cost V 7 bases and J 3 bases, with 10 bases left between them. Written as DNA, the CDR3 is TGCAGCGCCCAAATTCTCTACGAGCAGTACTTC. This codes for CSAQILYEQYF.

The chain employs TRBV7-2 and TRBJ2-5, with 9 bases aligning to TRBD1. V lost 5 bases to trimming and J lost 3 bases; unmatched junction nucleotides: 1. Germline V gene lookup returns CDR1 SGHTA and CDR2 FQGNSA. The CDR3 runs to 13 residues. Written as DNA, the CDR3 is TGTGCCAGCAGCCGGGACAGGGAAGAGACCCAGTACTTC. This sequence encodes CASSRDREETQYF.

The gene calls are TRBV29-1 and TRBJ2-1; the match to TRBD2 covers 12 bases. The length of the CDR3 is 13 residues. Germline CDR1 is SQVTM and CDR2 is ANQGSEA. V shed 8 bases, J shed 4 bases, and the junction held 3 bases outside the gene matches. CDR3 residues: CSYTSGGYNEQFF. The CDR3 DNA reads as TGCAGCTATACTAGCGGGGGGTACAATGAGCAGTTCTTC.

This clonotype was seen only a few times. The rearrangement links TRBV29-1 to TRBJ1-2; 7 bases align to TRBD1. There are 16 residues in the CDR3. V shed 3 bases, J shed 0 bases, and the junction held 10 bases outside the gene matches. Germline values: CDR1 SQVTM, CDR2 ANQGSEA. As DNA, the CDR3 is TGCAGCGTTGAGAGGGACAGTGCATCAGCTAACTATGGCTACACCTTC. This gives the protein CSVERDSASANYGYTF.

This chain joins TRBV3-1 and TRBJ1-3; D call uncertain. The germline V gene encodes CDR1 LGHDT and CDR2 YNNKEL (reference sequence). The CDR3 contains 15 residues. The V gene lost 0 bases and the J gene lost 0 bases, with 6 bases spanning the gap. This CDR3 reads CASSQEAASGNTIYF. For the CDR3, the DNA is TGTGCCAGCAGCCAAGAGGCTGCCTCTGGAAACACCATATATTTT.

The chain employs TRBV7-9 and TRBJ2-5, with 9 bases matching TRBD2. The CDR3 is 15 amino acids. J gave up 5 bases and V 2 bases, and 6 bases lay outside the gene matches. The germline gives CDR1 SEHNR, CDR2 FQNEAQ (reference sequence). CDR3 sequence (DNA): TGTGCCAGCAGCTTAAGGCGGGAGGGCCTTGAGACCCAGTACTTC. Protein: CASSLRREGLETQYF. The variable domain in full, completed from reference TRBV7-9 and TRBJ2-5, reads DTGVSQNPRHKITKRGQNVTFRCDPISEHNRLYWYRQTLGQGPEFLTYFQNEAQLEKSRLLSDRFSAERPKGSFSTLEIQRTEQGDSAMYLCASSLRREGLETQYFGPGTRLLVL.

The chain is built from TRBV29-1 and TRBJ1-1; D not resolved. The CDR3 totals 11 residues. Trimming took off 6 bases at V and 1 base at J, with 6 bases between the two ends. From germline, CDR1 is SQVTM and CDR2 ANQGSEA. The CDR3 region has the DNA TGCAGCGTGTATGAGAACACTGAAGCTTTCTTT. This codes for CSVYENTEAFF.

The chain joins TRBV19 to TRBJ2-1; 9 bases map to TRBD1. The V gene's germline CDR1 is LNHDA and CDR2 SQIVND (reference sequence). V gave up 9 bases and J gave up 7 bases; unmatched junction bases: 10. The CDR3 consists of 14 residues. The CDR3: CASKDRGVWNEQFF. DNA of the CDR3: TGTGCCAGCAAGGACAGGGGAGTTTGGAATGAGCAGTTCTTC.

In this sample, this clonotype turned up once. Here the CDR3 reads CASSLERGTSYEQYV. The CDR3, as DNA: TGTGCCAGCAGCTTAGAGAGGGGGACCTCCTACGAGCAGTACGTC. The chain couples TRBV11-2 to TRBJ2-7; TRBD1 is a possible D gene (6 bases). Germline CDR1 and CDR2: SGHAT and FQNNGV. CDR3 length equals 15 residues. V dropped 0 bases and J dropped 0 bases, with 9 bases sitting between them.

The chain carries TRBV29-1 and TRBJ1-1, with a tentative D call TRBD1 (5 bases). V gave up 5 bases and J gave up 4 bases, with 8 bases separating them. This CDR3 is built from 11 residues. Germline V gene sequence: CDR1 SQVTM, CDR2 ANQGSEA. The chain's CDR3 is CSVPGVTEAFF. The DNA for the CDR3 is TGCAGCGTTCCGGGGGTCACTGAAGCTTTCTTT.

This clonotype has just a few counts. The chain uses TRBV20-1 and TRBJ1-1; no reliable D call. Germline V lookup: CDR1 DFQATT, CDR2 SNEGSKA (reference sequence). The CDR3 sequence is 11 residues long. V lost 3 bases and J lost 4, with 6 bases in between. The CDR3 is CSARDITEAFF. CDR3 coding DNA: TGCAGTGCTAGGGATATCACTGAAGCTTTCTTT.

V and J are TRBV11-2 and TRBJ2-5; a possible D gene is TRBD2 (5 bases). CDR1 and CDR2 from the germline V gene are SGHAT and FQNNGV. There are 19 residues in the CDR3. The V end lost 5 bases, the J end lost 1 base, and 26 bases lay between the germline ends. In nucleotides, the CDR3 is TGTGCCAGCAGCCGGAGGCCAGGAGCTAGTGGGTTACCCCAAGAGACCCAGTACTTC. Its translation: CASSRRPGASGLPQETQYF.

V gene TRBV7-9 combines with J gene TRBJ2-7; no clear D. Germline V gene data show CDR1 as SEHNR and CDR2 as FQNEAQ (reference sequence). V shed 1 base and J shed 6 bases, with 16 bases lying between them. The CDR3 spans 15 residues. The CDR3 sequence is CASSLEGPPTSEQYF. CDR3 nucleotides: TGTGCCAGCAGCTTAGAGGGTCCACCGACGAGCGAGCAGTACTTC. Full variable domain (outside the CDR3, taken from reference TRBV7-9 and TRBJ2-7): DTGVSQNPRHKITKRGQNVTFRCDPISEHNRLYWYRQTLGQGPEFLTYFQNEAQLEKSRLLSDRFSAERPKGSFSTLEIQRTEQGDSAMYLCASSLEGPPTSEQYFGPGTRLTVT.

V is TRBV29-1 and J is TRBJ2-5; 14 bases are a match to TRBD2. Germline V gene lookup returns CDR1 SQVTM and CDR2 ANQGSEA. V gave up 7 bases and J gave up 3 bases; unmatched junction bases: 4. The CDR3 has 14 amino acids. Here the CDR3 DNA reads TGCAGCGGTGAGGGACTAGCGGGAGAAGAGACCCAGTACTTC. This gives the protein CSGEGLAGEETQYF.

In this sample, this clonotype turned up a few times. CDR3 nucleotide sequence: TGTGCCTGGGACGGCCCCTCGCAAACTGAAGCTTTCTTT. It specifies CAWDGPSQTEAFF. The rearrangement links TRBV30 to TRBJ1-1; D is ambiguous. Trimming removed 5 bases at V and 5 bases at J, with 15 bases between. The CDR3 extends over 13 amino acids. CDR1 and CDR2 from the germline V gene are GTSNPN and SVGIG (reference sequence).

The chain couples TRBV12-3 or TRBV12-4 to TRBJ2-1, with unresolved D. V lost 2 bases and J lost 8, with 13 bases in between. This CDR3 comprises 14 residues. The CDR3 here is CASSLIIKGYEQFF. CDR3 nucleotide sequence: TGTGCCAGCAGTTTAATCATTAAGGGCTATGAGCAGTTCTTC.

This clonotype was detected only a few times. This chain joins TRBV5-4 and TRBJ2-7; D perhaps matches TRBD2 (6 bases). V lost 2 bases to trimming and J lost 5 bases, with 14 bases between them. This CDR3 is built from 14 residues. Germline loops: CDR1 SGHNT, CDR2 YYREEE (reference sequence). In DNA, the CDR3 is TGTGCCAGCAGCTTACACGGGAGTCTCGACGAGCAGTACTTC. This translates into CASSLHGSLDEQYF.

This sequence joins TRBV7-2 and TRBJ1-5; no firm D call. V was trimmed by 0 bases and J by 6 bases, leaving 3 bases between them. This CDR3 region has 12 residues. The germline gives CDR1 SGHTA, CDR2 FQGNSA. Here the CDR3 reads CASSLARQPQHF. The CDR3 DNA reads TGTGCCAGCAGCTTAGCGCGTCAGCCCCAGCATTTT.

As DNA, the CDR3 is TGTGCCACCAGCAGGAGACAGGGAGCAAACACTGAAGCTTTCTTT. As protein: CATSRRQGANTEAFF. V gene TRBV15 combines with J gene TRBJ1-1; 7 positions agree with TRBD1. After removal of 3 bases from V and 2 bases from J, the junction contained 6 bases not matched to a gene. CDR1 is LNHNV, CDR2 YYDKDF, per germline (reference sequence). The CDR3 sequence is 15 residues long.

This clonotype was recorded many times. The chain couples TRBV5-1 to TRBJ1-1, with D uncertain. Trimming took off 4 bases at V and 1 base at J, with 11 bases between the two ends. Germline V lookup: CDR1 SGHRS, CDR2 YFSETQ. This CDR3 is 14 amino acids long. Here the CDR3 reads CASSQGGRNTEAFF. CDR3 bases: TGCGCCAGCAGCCAAGGAGGGAGGAACACTGAAGCTTTCTTT. Full variable domain (missing parts from reference TRBV5-1 and TRBJ1-1): KAGVTQTPRYLIKTRGQQVTLSCSPISGHRSVSWYQQTPGQGLQFLFEYFSETQRNKGNFPGRFSGRQFSNSRSEMNVSTLELGDSALYLCASSQGGRNTEAFFGQGTRLTVV.

The chain joins TRBV19 to TRBJ2-2, with D possibly being TRBD1 (6 bases). Germline V CDR1 and CDR2: LNHDA, SQIVND (reference sequence). V was cut by 7 bases and J by 0 bases, with 18 bases left in between. This CDR3 is 17 amino acids long. The CDR3 protein is CASIPRGHLTNTGELFF. In DNA, the CDR3 is TGTGCCAGTATCCCCAGGGGCCACCTTACGAACACCGGGGAGCTGTTTTTT.

The chain has TRBV7-9 and TRBJ1-2; D might be TRBD1 (5 bases). The CDR3 length is 15 residues. V lost 0 bases and J 8 bases, leaving 16 bases between the germline ends. Germline V gene sequence: CDR1 SEHNR, CDR2 FQNEAQ (reference sequence). The CDR3 sequence is CASSLADGQFGGYTF. The CDR3 bases are TGTGCCAGCAGCTTAGCGGACGGACAATTTGGCGGCTACACCTTC.

V and J are TRBV6-6 and TRBJ1-4, with a weak D call TRBD1 (6 bases). The length of the CDR3 is 13 residues. V lost 5 bases to trimming and J lost 11 bases, with 15 bases between them. CDR1 and CDR2 from the germline V gene are MNHNY and SVGAGI (reference sequence). The chain's CDR3 is CASSRQESNKLFF. The CDR3 coding sequence is TGTGCCAGCAGTCGACAGGAAAGCAATAAACTGTTTTTT.

This chain links TRBV27 with TRBJ2-1; 7 nucleotides line up with TRBD2. Germline CDR1 MNHEY, CDR2 SMNVEV (reference sequence). The CDR3 runs to 15 residues. Trimming took 6 bases from V and 3 from J; bases not matched to a gene: 8. The DNA of the CDR3 is TGTGCCAGCAGAACAGCGGGAATCCTCTACAATGAGCAGTTCTTC. It codes for CASRTAGILYNEQFF.

This chain links TRBV14 with TRBJ2-1; TRBD1 or TRBD2 may be the D gene (5 bases each). The CDR3 totals 16 residues. The ends were cut back, 3 bases at V and 3 bases at J, with 15 bases in the middle. From germline, CDR1 is SGHDN and CDR2 FVKESK. This CDR3 is CASSQHGTSYYNEQFF. In DNA form, the CDR3 reads TGTGCCAGCAGCCAGCACGGGACGTCTTACTACAATGAGCAGTTCTTC.

This clonotype was detected a few times. The chain is built from TRBV27 and TRBJ1-3; D is unclear. Germline CDR1 reads MNHEY; CDR2 reads SMNVEV (reference sequence). This CDR3 has 15 residues. Trimming took 2 bases from V and 2 from J, leaving 10 bases between them. DNA of the CDR3: TGTGCCAGCAGTTTAAACCTAACCCCTGGAAACACCATATATTTT. This sequence encodes CASSLNLTPGNTIYF.

This chain uses TRBV29-1 with TRBJ2-7; no clear D. The germline V gene has CDR1 SQVTM and CDR2 ANQGSEA. CDR3 length equals 13 residues. Trimming shortened V by 0 bases and J by 4 bases, and 10 bases separated the two germline ends. CDR3 nucleotides: TGCAGCGTTGAAGATTCGTCCGAATACGAGCAGTACTTC. Amino acid sequence: CSVEDSSEYEQYF.